The 8 T cell receptor beta chains in this list originate from one sample, sequenced in a study of cytomegalovirus exposure and HLA in healthy donors. Researchers ran the PCR with 60 Vbeta and 13 Jbeta primers. Clones were read by immunoSEQ multiplex PCR, and TCRdb kept only the in-frame ones, dropping some. The sample has approximately 120,000 clones, more than 60% seen once. The sequencing input was PBMCs. The receptors shown here come from a woman aged 55 to 70 in good health and CMV-seropositive.

The chain links TRBV7-2 to TRBJ2-7; tentatively, D is TRBD2 (5 bases). CDR3 length: 14 amino acids. V was trimmed by 4 bases and J by 3 bases, leaving 13 bases between them. Germline V lookup: CDR1 SGHTA, CDR2 FQGNSA. The chain's CDR3 is CASSSWTLNYEQYF. The CDR3 nucleotides read TGTGCCAGCAGCTCATGGACTCTTAACTACGAGCAGTACTTC.

This clone was seen a single time. The V call is TRBV5-6, the J call TRBJ1-6; no clear D gene. This CDR3 contains 14 residues. Trimming removed 0 bases from V and 10 bases from J, with 11 bases in between. Looked up from germline, CDR1 is SGHDT and CDR2 is YYEEEE. CDR3 amino acids: CASSLVPFGSPLHF. CDR3 sequence (DNA): TGTGCCAGCAGCTTGGTCCCTTTCGGGTCACCCCTCCACTTT. Filled out from reference TRBV5-6 and TRBJ1-6, the complete variable domain reads DAGVTQSPTHLIKTRGQQVTLRCSPKSGHDTVSWYQQALGQGPQFIFQYYEEEERQRGNFPDRFSGHQFPNYSSELNVNALLLGDSALYLCASSLVPFGSPLHFGNGTRLTVT.

The chain uses TRBV12-5 and TRBJ2-3; D is possibly TRBD1 (6 bases). V lost 5 bases to trimming and J lost 0 bases, with 9 bases between them. Germline V gene sequence: CDR1 LGHNT, CDR2 FRNRAP. The CDR3 contains 14 residues. CDR3 in amino acids: CASGRTASTDTQYF. In nucleotides, the CDR3 is TGTGCTAGTGGTAGGACAGCTAGCACAGATACGCAGTATTTT.

This sequence joins TRBV4-3 and TRBJ2-5; 9 positions match TRBD1. V dropped 3 bases and J dropped 4; count of bases not matched to a gene: 6. The CDR3 consists of 15 residues. Germline loops: CDR1 LGHNA, CDR2 YSLEER. CDR3 sequence reads: CASSQYRGLLETQYF. The CDR3 bases are TGCGCCAGCAGCCAGTACAGGGGGCTGTTAGAGACCCAGTACTTC.

This chain joins TRBV30 and TRBJ2-2; 9 bases are shared with TRBD1. V dropped 5 bases and J dropped 5; count of bases not matched to a gene: 6. CDR1 is GTSNPN and CDR2 is SVGIG in the germline V gene (reference sequence). There are 14 residues in the CDR3. Here the CDR3 reads CAWSGTGLTGELFF. The DNA for the CDR3 is TGTGCCTGGTCCGGGACAGGGTTAACCGGGGAGCTGTTTTTT.

The genes are TRBV18 and TRBJ1-1, with 7 nucleotides matching TRBD1. Germline values: CDR1 KGHSH, CDR2 LQKENI. Trimming at V came to 6 bases and at J to 3 bases, leaving 10 bases not matched to a gene. This CDR3 contains 15 residues. CDR3 residues: CASSQRQGADTEAFF. CDR3 in DNA: TGTGCCAGCTCTCAACGACAGGGTGCGGACACTGAAGCTTTCTTT.

V is TRBV7-3 and J is TRBJ2-3; 7 nucleotides agree with TRBD2. Germline V gene sequence: CDR1 SGHTA, CDR2 FQGTGA. The CDR3 has 16 residues. Trimming removed 2 bases from V and 0 bases from J; junction bases left unmatched: 5. The CDR3: CASSLGLDKSTDTQYF. Here the CDR3 DNA reads TGTGCCAGCAGCTTAGGACTAGATAAAAGCACAGATACGCAGTATTTT.

This rearrangement joins TRBV4-2 to TRBJ1-4; 7 bases fit TRBD1. This CDR3 region has 21 residues. V shed 4 bases, J shed 0 bases, and the junction held 20 bases outside the gene matches. Germline V gene data show CDR1 as LGHNA and CDR2 as YNFKEQ. The CDR3 DNA reads TGTGCCAGCAGCCGGGGACTGCTCAGGGGGGTTAATAAGGCAACTAATGAAAAACTGTTTTTT. This gives the protein CASSRGLLRGVNKATNEKLFF.